The entry below gives a single TCR beta chain sequence along with its context. Its antigen is as yet unknown. The sample originates from a study of CD4 T cells in relation to SARS-CoV-2 and coronaviruses. On the study more broadly: The HLA restriction of the shared crossreactive spike epitopes was mapped. Overall study findings and caveats: Compared with monoreactive clones, crossreactive clones showed significantly weaker SARS-CoV-2 expansion. Roughly 65% of donors had memory CD4+ clonotypes crossrecognizing SARS-CoV-2 and common cold coronavirus spike.

The unexposed donors gave CD4+ T cells in 2011-2018, prior to COVID-19. Naive and memory CD4+ T cells came from enriched cryopreserved PBMCs. The data were produced by immunoSEQ multiplex PCR, yet TCRdb's version contains in-frame clones alone and is incomplete. The data contain around 65,000 clones, 85% to 90% of them seen just once; the ten biggest clones take up 1.6%. Material for sequencing was memory CD4+ T cells from PBMCs. The receptor comes from a human donor in good health.

The chain's CDR3 is CATSDSGGGPDTEAFF. The CDR3 DNA follows: TGTGCCACCAGTGATTCAGGTGGGGGGCCAGACACTGAAGCTTTCTTT. The V call is TRBV24-1, the J call TRBJ1-1; tentatively, D is TRBD1 (6 bases). CDR3 length equals 16 residues. Germline CDR1 KGHDR, CDR2 SFDVKD. With 2 bases removed from V and 3 bases from J, the gap between germline ends came to 15 bases.